The 27 T cell receptor beta chains reported below all come from one sample, sequenced in a study of blood T cell repertoires in COVID-19. Libraries were prepared by immunoSEQ multiplex PCR; TCRdb keeps only in-frame clonotypes and omits some of them. The table has 55,000 to 70,000 clones, around 80% seen once; the top ten hold about a sixth. The source material was peripheral blood. The source is an elderly man with acute or convalescent COVID-19.

The V gene is TRBV4-3, the J gene TRBJ1-4; D unresolved. V lost 0 bases to trimming and J lost 8 bases, with 10 bases between them. The CDR3 sequence is 14 residues long. Germline CDR1 reads LGHNA; CDR2 reads YSLEER. CDR3 protein: CASSQDFGLEKLFF. CDR3 coding DNA: TGCGCCAGCAGCCAAGACTTTGGCTTAGAAAAACTGTTTTTT.

The chain combines TRBV6-5 with TRBJ1-5; 8 bases align to TRBD1. Germline trimming cut 5 bases from V and 9 bases from J; bases unmatched to any gene: 9. The CDR3 spans 14 residues. In germline, CDR1 is MNHEY, CDR2 SVGAGI. CDR3 residues: CASSKSPDRGPQHF. DNA of the CDR3: TGTGCCAGCAGTAAAAGCCCTGACAGGGGGCCCCAGCATTTT.

This chain links TRBV7-9 with TRBJ2-1; 11 bases fit TRBD2. The trim removed 6 bases at V and 7 bases at J, leaving 5 bases unmatched. From germline, CDR1 is SEHNR and CDR2 FQNEAQ (reference sequence). CDR3 length: 14 amino acids. CDR3 bases: TGTGCCAGCAGTCTAGCGGGAGGAGAGAATGAGCAGTTCTTC. Residues: CASSLAGGENEQFF.

The chain's CDR3 is CASSTGPSNQPQHF. The CDR3, as DNA: TGTGCCAGCAGTACAGGGCCTAGCAATCAGCCCCAGCATTTT. This chain uses TRBV5-4 with TRBJ1-5; D may be TRBD1 (6 bases). Trimming cost V 5 bases and J 0 bases, with 9 bases left between them. Germline V gene sequence: CDR1 SGHNT, CDR2 YYREEE (reference sequence). This CDR3 contains 14 residues.

This sequence joins TRBV5-1 and TRBJ2-3, with TRBD2 matching over 8 bases. Germline values: CDR1 SGHRS, CDR2 YFSETQ. V dropped 6 bases and J dropped 0; count of bases not matched to a gene: 3. The CDR3 length is 14 residues. CDR3 loop: CASTSGSSTDTQYF. CDR3 DNA sequence: TGCGCCAGCACTAGCGGGTCTAGCACAGATACGCAGTATTTT.

The chain carries TRBV19 and TRBJ2-2; TRBD2 might be the D (5 bases). The V and J ends lost 7 bases and 3 bases respectively, with 15 bases between them. CDR3 length: 15 residues. Germline loops: CDR1 LNHDA, CDR2 SQIVND (reference sequence). CDR3 sequence reads: CASTQMPRDTGELFF. CDR3 DNA sequence: TGTGCCAGTACCCAAATGCCGCGGGACACCGGGGAGCTGTTTTTT. The full variable domain, with the rest looked up from reference TRBV19 and TRBJ2-2, is DGGITQSPKYLFRKEGQNVTLSCEQNLNHDAMYWYRQDPGQGLRLIYYSQIVNDFQKGDIAEGYSVSREKKESFPLTVTSAQKNPTAFYLCASTQMPRDTGELFFGEGSRLTVL.

A single count supports this clone. This rearrangement joins TRBV5-1 to TRBJ2-7; TRBD2 is a possible D gene (6 bases). The CDR3 consists of 15 residues. Between the trimmed V and J ends, which lost 4 bases and 7 bases, there was a span of 21 bases. CDR1 is SGHRS and CDR2 is YFSETQ in the germline V gene. CDR3 in DNA: TGCGCCAGCAGCAGATCCGGGACTGGCGCTGTAGAGCAGTACTTC. Translation: CASSRSGTGAVEQYF.

This clone was seen only once. V and J are TRBV5-1 and TRBJ2-1, with 9 positions matching TRBD2. Germline CDR1 and CDR2: SGHRS and YFSETQ. After removal of 4 bases from V and 9 bases from J, the junction contained 8 bases not matched to a gene. CDR3 length: 14 residues. CDR3 residues: CASSRGLAQGEQFF. The CDR3 bases are TGCGCCAGCAGCCGGGGACTAGCCCAGGGTGAGCAGTTCTTC.

The chain recombines TRBV30 with TRBJ2-7; TRBD1 matches 8 bases. J gave up 2 bases and V 5 bases, and 8 bases lay outside the gene matches. CDR3 length: 14 residues. Germline values: CDR1 GTSNPN, CDR2 SVGIG (reference sequence). The CDR3 DNA follows: TGTGCCTGGCCCCCGGGACAGGTCACCTACGAGCAGTACTTC. Translated: CAWPPGQVTYEQYF.

The chain couples TRBV9 to TRBJ2-3; D possibly corresponds to TRBD1 (5 bases). Trimming took off 1 base at V and 2 bases at J, with 8 bases between the two ends. CDR3 size: 14 residues. The germline gives CDR1 SGDLS, CDR2 YYNGEE. Here the CDR3 DNA reads TGTGCCAGCAGCGTAAAAGGGGACACAGATACGCAGTATTTT. As protein: CASSVKGDTDTQYF. The full variable domain, in which reference TRBV9 and TRBJ2-3 provide the parts outside the CDR3, is DSGVTQTPKHLITATGQRVTLRCSPRSGDLSVYWYQQSLDQGLQFLIQYYNGEERAKGNILERFSAQQFPDLHSELNLSSLELGDSALYFCASSVKGDTDTQYFGPGTRLTVL.

CDR3 region: CASSSGQAPNIQYF. As DNA, the CDR3 is TGTGCCAGCAGCTCTGGACAGGCTCCCAACATTCAGTACTTC. The V gene is TRBV7-9, the J gene TRBJ2-4, with 7 bases that match TRBD1. The CDR3 has 14 residues. After removal of 4 bases from V and 7 bases from J, the junction contained 7 bases not matched to a gene. CDR1 is SEHNR, CDR2 FQNEAQ, per germline (reference sequence).

V gene TRBV7-6 combines with J gene TRBJ2-5, with D maybe TRBD2 (6 bases). Between the trimmed V and J ends, which lost 4 bases and 5 bases, there was a span of 17 bases. Looked up from germline, CDR1 is SGHVS and CDR2 is FNYEAQ. This CDR3 spans 15 amino acids. CDR3 region: CASSSTTSHLETQYF. CDR3 nucleotide sequence: TGTGCCAGCAGCTCCACGACTAGTCATCTGGAGACCCAGTACTTC.

The chain couples TRBV13 to TRBJ2-1; 8 bases match TRBD1. The CDR3 extends over 16 amino acids. The germline V gene encodes CDR1 PRHDT and CDR2 FYEKMQ (reference sequence). V shed 2 bases and J 6 bases; nucleotides not matched to a gene: 9. CDR3 sequence reads: CASSLRARGLSNEQFF. CDR3 sequence (DNA): TGTGCCAGCAGCTTAAGGGCCAGGGGGCTTTCCAATGAGCAGTTCTTC.

The chain employs TRBV6-6 and TRBJ2-1, with D possibly matching TRBD2 (6 bases). V dropped 4 bases and J dropped 5 bases, with 18 bases sitting between them. This CDR3 region has 16 residues. From germline, CDR1 is MNHNY and CDR2 SVGAGI (reference sequence). Here the CDR3 reads CASSFVSGEANNEQFF. The CDR3, as DNA: TGTGCCAGCAGTTTCGTCTCGGGAGAAGCTAACAATGAGCAGTTCTTC.

This clone was found once. One end of the junction fails to match germline, which may point to a read error. The chain uses TRBV11-1 and TRBJ1-1; weak D call: TRBD1 (6 bases). The CDR3 totals 13 residues. The germline gives CDR1 SGHAT, CDR2 FQDESV (reference sequence). The CDR3 DNA reads TGTGCCAGCACCTTACAGGGGAACACTGAAGCTTTCTTT. As protein: CASTLQGNTEAFF.

The chain joins TRBV6-5 to TRBJ2-5; weak D call: TRBD1 (5 bases). CDR1 is MNHEY and CDR2 is SVGAGI in the germline V gene. V was cut by 5 bases and J by 5 bases, with 12 bases left in between. The CDR3 extends over 13 amino acids. The CDR3 spells CASSRRGDETQYF. For the CDR3, the DNA is TGTGCCAGCAGTCGAAGGGGCGACGAGACCCAGTACTTC.

V and J are TRBV9 and TRBJ1-2; D unclear. Germline V gene data show CDR1 as SGDLS and CDR2 as YYNGEE. The CDR3 sequence is 11 residues long. The germline V and J ends were trimmed by 0 bases and 9 bases, with 6 bases remaining between them. The CDR3 spells CASSVGGSYTF. The CDR3 nucleotides read TGTGCCAGCAGCGTAGGTGGCAGCTACACCTTC.

The chain employs TRBV6-5 and TRBJ1-4; D remains unclear. V dropped 7 bases and J dropped 0 bases, with 12 bases sitting between them. CDR3 length: 15 amino acids. The germline CDR1 and CDR2 sequences are MNHEY and SVGAGI. CDR3 nucleotides: TGTGCCAGCACCCCACTCTTTGCAACTAATGAAAAACTGTTTTTT. This encodes CASTPLFATNEKLFF.

The chain carries TRBV11-2 and TRBJ2-7; 7 bases match TRBD1. V was pared by 5 bases and J by 4 bases, with 2 bases of the junction left unmatched. The CDR3 has 12 residues. Germline lookup yields CDR1 SGHAT and CDR2 FQNNGV. CDR3 nucleotides: TGTGCCAGCAGCGCACAGGGGTACGAGCAGTACTTC. Protein: CASSAQGYEQYF.

This rearrangement joins TRBV24-1 to TRBJ2-5; 15 positions match TRBD2. This CDR3 has 14 amino acids. Germline assignment: CDR1 KGHDR and CDR2 SFDVKD. With 10 bases clipped from V and 4 bases from J, the junction kept 3 bases outside the gene matches. The CDR3 region has the DNA TGTGCCACGGCGGGACTAGCGGGAGGAGAGACCCAGTACTTC. It is translated as CATAGLAGGETQYF.

This chain links TRBV18 with TRBJ1-2, with unresolved D. Trimming removed 5 bases at V and 3 bases at J, with 10 bases between. Germline loops: CDR1 KGHSH, CDR2 LQKENI. CDR3 length equals 13 residues. The CDR3: CASSTSRDYGYTF. The CDR3 DNA sequence: TGTGCCAGCTCAACGTCGAGGGACTATGGCTACACCTTC.

Of note for this clone: The same CDR3 arises from other DNA sequences in this sample as well. The rearrangement links TRBV18 to TRBJ2-7; 9 bases are a match to TRBD1. Germline CDR1 is KGHSH and CDR2 is LQKENI. J gave up 0 bases and V 3 bases, and 3 bases lay outside the gene matches. This CDR3 is built from 15 residues. CDR3 amino acids: CASSPPGQGSYEQYF. DNA of the CDR3: TGTGCCAGCTCACCGCCGGGACAGGGCTCCTACGAGCAGTACTTC.

The gene calls are TRBV11-2 and TRBJ2-3; TRBD2 matches at 7 bases. The CDR3 is made up of 15 amino acids. CDR1 is SGHAT and CDR2 is FQNNGV in the germline V gene. J gave up 2 bases and V 5 bases, and 7 bases lay outside the gene matches. The CDR3 region is CASSRTGTNTDTQYF. The CDR3 bases are TGTGCCAGCAGCCGCACCGGGACTAACACAGATACGCAGTATTTT.

The gene calls are TRBV7-3 and TRBJ2-5; D possibly corresponds to TRBD2 (6 bases). Germline values: CDR1 SGHTA, CDR2 FQGTGA. The V end was cut by 1 base, the J end by 3 bases, with 9 bases between. This CDR3 is 14 amino acids long. CDR3 DNA: TGTGCCAGCAGCTTAATGGGGGGAGAAGAGACCCAGTACTTC. Protein product: CASSLMGGEETQYF.

This clone was picked up a small number of times. This chain uses TRBV7-8 with TRBJ2-1; unclear D gene. The germline V gene has CDR1 SGHVS and CDR2 FQNEAQ. V gave up 5 bases and J gave up 2 bases, with 7 bases separating them. The CDR3 length is 13 residues. CDR3 protein: CASSRSAYNEQFF. The DNA for the CDR3 is TGTGCCAGCAGCCGAAGCGCCTACAATGAGCAGTTCTTC.

J is TRBJ2-1 and V is TRBV4-1; maybe TRBD2 (5 bases). CDR3 size: 13 residues. Germline assignment: CDR1 MGHRA and CDR2 YSYEKL. Trimming stripped 4 bases from V and 9 bases from J, with 13 bases between. CDR3 amino acids: CASSRLGAGEQFF. The DNA of the CDR3 is TGCGCCAGCAGCCGCCTTGGTGCGGGTGAGCAGTTCTTC.

The V gene is TRBV5-4, the J gene TRBJ2-3, with 11 bases lining up with TRBD2. This CDR3 region has 16 residues. Per germline, CDR1 SGHNT and CDR2 YYREEE (reference sequence). The V gene end was trimmed by 4 bases and the J gene end by 0 bases; junction bases not matched to a gene: 4. The CDR3 loop is CASSRRTSGSTDTQYF. CDR3 in DNA: TGTGCCAGCAGCCGTCGGACTAGCGGGAGCACAGATACGCAGTATTTT.